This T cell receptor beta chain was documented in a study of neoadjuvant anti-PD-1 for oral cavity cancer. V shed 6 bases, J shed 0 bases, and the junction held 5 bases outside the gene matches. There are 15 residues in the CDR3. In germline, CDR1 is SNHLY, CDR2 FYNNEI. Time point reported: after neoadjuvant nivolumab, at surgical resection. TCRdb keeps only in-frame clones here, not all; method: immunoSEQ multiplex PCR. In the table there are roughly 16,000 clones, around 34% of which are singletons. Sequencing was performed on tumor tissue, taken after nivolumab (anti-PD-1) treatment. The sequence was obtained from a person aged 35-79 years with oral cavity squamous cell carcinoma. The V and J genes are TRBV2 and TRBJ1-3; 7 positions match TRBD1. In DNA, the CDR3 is TGTGCCAGCAGGCTGGGGACAGCCTCTGGAAACACCATATATTTT. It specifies CASRLGTASGNTIYF.